This T cell receptor (beta chain) stems from a study of HIV-infected patients and healthy controls. Whole-study findings and limits: Compared with healthy controls, HIV-infected patients showed less CDR3 sharing between individuals. Compared with untreated HIV+ repertoires, healthy controls showed roughly threefold more distinct CDR3s and higher Shannon diversity. HIV-associated CDR3 frequencies dropped significantly during therapy; CMV-associated ones, mostly rising, changed nonsignificantly.

By its share, this clonotype is medium-sized. Its target is unknown. No cell fractionation was done, so the repertoire covers all unsorted peripheral blood T cells. cDNA was made from about 500 ng RNA using alpha and beta constant primers. Alpha and beta chain libraries were made separately by chain-specific third strand synthesis with multiplexing indices. Ligation attached cDNA to a 5' RACE adapter that carried a random hexamer and SP2 site. TCRdb used MiXCR to reprocess the 5' RACE reads, holding one entry per CDR3 protein. This sample yields roughly 9,100 distinct CDR3 sequences, of which approximately 5% are seen a single time; roughly 8.2% belongs to the top ten. CDR1 is DFQATT and CDR2 is SNEGSKA in the germline V gene (reference sequence). CDR3 length equals 13 residues. Trimming stripped 6 bases from V and 0 bases from J, with 11 bases between.

The specimen was blood. The rearrangement joins TRBV20-1 to TRBJ1-2; D unclear. This clonotype was sampled from an adult in good health. CDR3 region: CSAPSQTNYGYTF. The CDR3 DNA sequence: TGCAGTGCACCGTCCCAAACTAACTATGGCTACACCTTC.